This TCR beta chain was recorded in a study of memory CD4+ T cells and cytomegalovirus serostatus (dated by TCRdb to between 2017 and 2020). For the study in its entirety: The 35 or so healthy Belgian adults in the cohort included 9 who were CMV seropositive and around 25 who were CMV seronegative. To replicate a published TCR-based CMV serostatus classifier, the researchers sequenced the CD4+ memory TCRbeta repertoires of a Belgian cohort whose cytomegalovirus serostatus was known.

Single viable CD3+CD4+CD8-CD45RO+ cells were sorted as memory CD4+ T cells on a FACSAria II. CMV serostatus was determined with a Roche Elecsys assay detecting serum IgG against CMV pp150, pp28, p38 and p52. After the samples were thawed, total CD4+ T cells were enriched through positive selection using CD4 magnetic microbeads. The samples came from a separate study whose specific focus was interrogating the CD4+ T cell memory repertoire. Peripheral blood mononuclear cells were isolated and cryopreserved according to standard operating procedures, and serum was kept at -80 degrees C. CD3-PerCP (BW264/56), CD4-APC (RPA-T4), CD45RO-PE (UCHT1) and CD8-Pacific Orange (3B5) antibodies were used for staining, and non-viable cells were excluded with Sytox blue. General study outcomes and caveats: Unlike the original study, which covered naive and memory CD4+ and CD8+ populations, the Belgian study sequenced only CD4+CD45RO+ memory cells. For predicting CMV serostatus, the median bootstrapped AUC was roughly 0.96 using the original framework and roughly 0.91 using a US-trained random forest. Of fewer than 200 previously reported CMV-associated TCRbeta sequences, approximately 64 appeared in the CD4+ memory repertoires, each in one to five individuals. The results were interpreted as suggesting that the CMV-associated TCR signature is mostly present in the CD4+ memory repertoire. On the Belgian cohort, the classifier built on the original framework reached a median bootstrapped AUC of about 0.95, with a 95% CI of 0.76-1.00.

As to this clone: The antigen it recognizes is unknown. Base qualities are not recorded, but no much larger clone differs from it by a single base.

Genomic DNA was extracted from sorted cells with the Quick-DNA Microprep Kit. TCRbeta DNA was amplified with the immunoSEQ hsTCRbeta kit following the manufacturer's protocol. An Illumina MiSeq instrument was used to sequence the TCRbeta libraries. In the original analysis: Following removal of out-of-frame sequences, some 2 million distinct TCRbeta sequences were retained, with an average of around 70,000 per individual. Each individual was scored using the number of some 160 previously reported CMV-associated TCRbeta sequences that the individual carried and the total number of productive distinct TCRbeta sequences. A beta-binomial model was reimplemented in Python, and scikit-learn random forests with default parameters were trained on data from the US cohort. On the Belgian cohort, classifier performance was reported as the median AUC, along with percentile confidence intervals, across 10,000 bootstrap iterations. TCRdb took this table from immuneACCESS and kept in-frame rearrangements with V and J called. Such tables lack part of the clones; where checked against another copy, unresolved V genes explain under half of the gap, and the rest is unexplained. V and J calls and clone size follow that table, whereas D and trimming were derived from the DNA. This sample holds 50,000 to 55,000 clones; roughly three quarters were observed only once. Of the sample, over 0.65% falls within the top ten clones.

Sequences were obtained from memory CD4+ T cells from blood. The TCR was taken from an adult in good health and CMV-seronegative.

The CDR3 protein sequence reads: CSVEDRAGATEAFF. The DNA is TGCAGCGTTGAAGATCGGGCTGGGGCCACTGAAGCTTTCTTT. The rearrangement joined TRBV29-1 to TRBJ1-1, with a tentative D gene TRBD1 over 5 matching bases. Its CDR3 holds 14 amino acids, cysteine through phenylalanine. The DNA shown is the 42-base CDR3, in frame from base 1. CDR1 and CDR2 are drawn from the germline V gene: SQVTM, ANQGSEA. V gives up 0 bases and J gives up 4 bases, and the segment between their germline ends measures 12 bases.